Below, 4 T cell receptor beta chains from the same sample are listed, as sequenced in a study of blood T cell repertoires in COVID-19. The assay was immunoSEQ multiplex PCR, and TCRdb's table has in-frame clones only and misses some. The sample lists under 85,000 clones, around 83% occurring once. Sample: peripheral blood. These receptors were taken from a man older than 75 with active or convalescent COVID-19.

The chain carries TRBV9 and TRBJ2-1; 7 bases agree with TRBD2. The CDR3 has 15 residues. With V trimmed by 0 bases and J by 3 bases, 3 bases remained unmatched. Per germline, CDR1 SGDLS and CDR2 YYNGEE. CDR3 sequence (DNA): TGTGCCAGCAGCGTAGCGGGAGGCCACTACAATGAGCAGTTCTTC. Its protein is CASSVAGGHYNEQFF.

The V call is TRBV7-2, the J call TRBJ2-3; 7 bases match TRBD1. Germline V gene lookup returns CDR1 SGHTA and CDR2 FQGNSA. The CDR3 sequence is 19 residues long. V was pared by 5 bases and J by 3 bases, with 20 bases of the junction left unmatched. CDR3: CASSDVVPRQGRWTDTQYF. The CDR3 coding sequence is TGTGCCAGCAGCGACGTAGTGCCCCGACAGGGACGGTGGACAGATACGCAGTATTTT.

The chain is built from TRBV5-1 and TRBJ2-7; D might be TRBD2 (5 bases). There are 13 residues in the CDR3. The ends were cut back, 2 bases at V and 3 bases at J, with 9 bases in the middle. The V gene's germline CDR1 is SGHRS and CDR2 YFSETQ. As DNA, the CDR3 is TGCGCCAGCAGCTTTAGTGGAGGCTACGAGCAGTACTTC. Translating it yields CASSFSGGYEQYF.

The CDR3 reads CASSLNPAGAYEQYF. In DNA form, the CDR3 reads TGTGCCAGCAGCTTAAATCCAGCGGGAGCCTACGAGCAGTACTTC. The V gene is TRBV7-9, the J gene TRBJ2-7; 8 nucleotides match TRBD2. With 2 bases clipped from V and 2 bases from J, the junction kept 5 bases outside the gene matches. Germline lookup yields CDR1 SEHNR and CDR2 FQNEAQ (reference sequence). This CDR3 comprises 15 residues.